The next 12 T cell receptor beta chains were all read from a single sample in a study of T cell repertoires in aging, cancer and after chemotherapy. A mixed TRB-A/B primer pool amplified rearranged TRB by multiplex touch-down PCR. TCRdb recomputed calls from the multiplex PCR reads with MiXCR, one row per CDR3 protein. The table has some 2,200 distinct CDR3 sequences, 25% to 35% seen once; the top ten hold 66%. Amplification of TCR beta used genomic DNA extracted from peripheral blood. Material for sequencing was blood. Receptors originate from a human donor with a solid tumor.

By share, this clonotype counts as medium-sized (0.01 to 0.1%). This chain connects TRBV11-3 to TRBJ1-3; D not certain. The ends were cut back, 2 bases at V and 3 bases at J, with 17 bases in the middle. The CDR3 runs 17 residues. Germline CDR1 and CDR2: SGHNT and YENEEA. DNA for the CDR3: TGTGCCAGCAGCTTACCTCCGCGGGTTATGGGTGGAAACACCATATATTTT. Translation: CASSLPPRVMGGNTIYF.

The chain combines TRBV20-1 with TRBJ1-1; no clear D. The V gene lost 4 bases and the J gene lost 0 bases, with 12 bases spanning the gap. This CDR3 spans 14 amino acids. Germline V gene sequence: CDR1 DFQATT, CDR2 SNEGSKA (reference sequence). The CDR3 DNA reads TGCAGTGCTAAAACGTCCGGGGTGAACACTGAAGCTTTCTTT. Translating it yields CSAKTSGVNTEAFF.

The rearrangement uses TRBV13 and TRBJ2-3, with 9 bases matching TRBD1. Germline V CDR1 and CDR2: PRHDT, FYEKMQ (reference sequence). The V and J ends lost 6 bases and 5 bases, in that order; junction bases with no gene match: 12. The CDR3 covers 16 residues. The CDR3 bases are TGTGCCAGCAGTTCAAAACCGGGACAGGGTAAAGATACGCAGTATTTT. Translating it yields CASSSKPGQGKDTQYF.

Within the sample, this clonotype is medium-sized (0.01 to 0.1%). CDR3 sequence: CASSPGESYGYTF. CDR3 bases: TGTGCCAGCTCACCAGGGGAGAGCTATGGCTACACCTTC. The chain employs TRBV18 and TRBJ1-2; no clear D gene. The germline V gene has CDR1 KGHSH and CDR2 LQKENI. The CDR3 runs 13 residues. Between the trimmed V and J ends, which lost 2 bases and 4 bases, there was a span of 8 bases.

This clonotype was found a few times. This chain joins TRBV5-1 and TRBJ1-2; D is unresolved. Trimming cost V 1 base and J 3 bases, with 10 bases left between them. Germline V gives CDR1 SGHRS, CDR2 YFSETQ. The CDR3 totals 14 residues. The CDR3 nucleotides read TGCGCCAGCAGCTTGAGACCAAGGGACTATGGCTACACCTTC. Translated: CASSLRPRDYGYTF.

This CDR3 reads CSATILAGSSYNEQFF. CDR3 nucleotide sequence: TGCAGTGCTACGATCCTAGCGGGAAGCTCCTACAATGAGCAGTTCTTC. The gene calls are TRBV20-1 and TRBJ2-1, with TRBD2 matching 9 bases. Germline-derived CDR1 and CDR2 are DFQATT and SNEGSKA (reference sequence). The CDR3 extends over 16 amino acids. The V gene end was trimmed by 4 bases and the J gene end by 0 bases; junction bases not matched to a gene: 7.

This clonotype is labeled medium-sized. DNA of the CDR3: TGCAGCGTTGAAGATCGATCTAGCGGGAGGATGGGGTACAATGAGCAGTTCTTC. It yields the protein CSVEDRSSGRMGYNEQFF. The chain is built from TRBV29-1 and TRBJ2-1; 11 positions agree with TRBD2. J was trimmed by 4 bases and V by 0 bases; bases with no gene match: 11. CDR3 length: 18 residues. Germline V gene data show CDR1 as SQVTM and CDR2 as ANQGSEA.

The chain links TRBV5-1 to TRBJ1-3; 9 bases are a match to TRBD1. The CDR3 is made up of 15 amino acids. CDR1 is SGHRS, CDR2 YFSETQ, per germline. Trimming removed 4 bases from V and 6 bases from J; junction bases left unmatched: 8. The CDR3 is CASSLRDRVENTIYF. CDR3 in DNA: TGCGCCAGCAGCCTCCGGGACAGGGTCGAAAACACCATATATTTT.

V is TRBV20-1 and J is TRBJ1-1, with D perhaps TRBD1 (6 bases). In germline, CDR1 is DFQATT, CDR2 SNEGSKA (reference sequence). The CDR3 is 13 residues long. V lost 4 bases to trimming and J lost 3 bases, with 12 bases between them. The CDR3 here is CSATQQGYTEAFF. CDR3 nucleotides: TGCAGTGCTACACAACAGGGATACACTGAAGCTTTCTTT.

The chain joins TRBV6-5 to TRBJ1-1; the D is unclear. Germline V gene sequence: CDR1 MNHEY, CDR2 SVGAGI. V shed 2 bases and J shed 1 base, with 11 bases lying between them. The CDR3 loop spans 15 amino acids. For the CDR3, the DNA is TGTGCCAGCAGTTACCTCCCGGGATCGAACACTGAAGCTTTCTTT. Translation: CASSYLPGSNTEAFF.

The table lists this clonotype with a few counts. The rearrangement uses TRBV6-6 and TRBJ1-4, with a tentative D call TRBD1 (5 bases). The CDR3 runs 15 residues. Trimming shortened V by 7 bases and J by 8 bases, and 20 bases separated the two germline ends. Germline values: CDR1 MNHNY, CDR2 SVGAGI (reference sequence). CDR3 region: CASINAGRQREKLFF. In DNA, the CDR3 is TGTGCCAGCATTAACGCGGGACGTCAGAGGGAAAAACTGTTTTTT.

The chain has TRBV11-1 and TRBJ2-1, with 10 positions matching TRBD2. The V segment lost 2 bases and the J segment 0 bases; nucleotides outside the gene matches: 7. The CDR3 covers 18 residues. Germline assignment: CDR1 SGHAT and CDR2 FQDESV (reference sequence). CDR3 DNA: TGTGCCAGCAGCTTAAGGAGCTTAGCGGGGGGCTCCTACAATGAGCAGTTCTTC. It translates to CASSLRSLAGGSYNEQFF.